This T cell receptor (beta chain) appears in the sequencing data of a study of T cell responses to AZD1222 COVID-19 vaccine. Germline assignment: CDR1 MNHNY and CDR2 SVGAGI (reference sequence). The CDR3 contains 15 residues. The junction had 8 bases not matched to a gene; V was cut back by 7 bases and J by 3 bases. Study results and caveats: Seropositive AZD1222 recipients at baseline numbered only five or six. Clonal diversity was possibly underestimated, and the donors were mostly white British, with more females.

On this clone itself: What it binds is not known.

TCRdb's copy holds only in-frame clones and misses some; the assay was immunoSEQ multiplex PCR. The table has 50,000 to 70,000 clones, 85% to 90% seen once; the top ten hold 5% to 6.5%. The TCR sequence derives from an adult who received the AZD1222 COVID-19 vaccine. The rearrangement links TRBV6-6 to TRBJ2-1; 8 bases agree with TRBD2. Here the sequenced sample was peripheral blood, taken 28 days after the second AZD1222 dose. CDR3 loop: CASKGPGGLYNEQFF. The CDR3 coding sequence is TGTGCCAGCAAAGGCCCGGGGGGGCTCTACAATGAGCAGTTCTTC.